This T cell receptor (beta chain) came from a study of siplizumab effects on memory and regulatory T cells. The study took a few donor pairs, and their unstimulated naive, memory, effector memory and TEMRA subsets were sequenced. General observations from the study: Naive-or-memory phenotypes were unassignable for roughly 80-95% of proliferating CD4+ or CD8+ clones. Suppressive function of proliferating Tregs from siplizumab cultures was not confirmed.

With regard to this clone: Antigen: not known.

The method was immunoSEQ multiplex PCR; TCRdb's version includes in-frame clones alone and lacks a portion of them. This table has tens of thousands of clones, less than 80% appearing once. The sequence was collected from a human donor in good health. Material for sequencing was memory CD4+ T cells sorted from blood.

CDR3 bases: TGTGCCAGCAGCTTAGGAGGCCCCCATAACTATGGCTACACCTTC. Its protein is CASSLGGPHNYGYTF. This rearrangement joins TRBV7-6 to TRBJ1-2; no firm D call. V lost 1 base, J lost 1 base, and 10 bases lay in between. Germline assignment: CDR1 SGHVS and CDR2 FNYEAQ. The CDR3 has 15 residues.